This T cell receptor (beta chain) came from a study of T cells in Graves' hyperthyroidism and ophthalmopathy. Template material for amplifying TCR beta CDR3 regions consisted of RNA transcripts. Carried out on the TCR CDR3, a first-round RT-PCR used the HTBI primer set. TCRdb used MiXCR to reprocess the multiplex PCR reads, holding one entry per CDR3 protein. The sample yields 300,000 or so distinct CDR3 sequences, 20% to 25% seen once. The CDR3 is 14 residues long. Germline trimming cut 7 bases from V and 4 bases from J; bases unmatched to any gene: 5. V usage is TRBV12-3 or TRBV12-4 and J usage is TRBJ1-1; 11 nucleotides align to TRBD1. Sequenced input: blood. The origin of this receptor is a woman between 45 and 60 years old with Graves' hyperthyroidism. This CDR3 is CASTRTGGPTEAFF. The DNA for the CDR3 is TGTGCCAGCACACGGACAGGGGGCCCCACTGAAGCTTTCTTT.